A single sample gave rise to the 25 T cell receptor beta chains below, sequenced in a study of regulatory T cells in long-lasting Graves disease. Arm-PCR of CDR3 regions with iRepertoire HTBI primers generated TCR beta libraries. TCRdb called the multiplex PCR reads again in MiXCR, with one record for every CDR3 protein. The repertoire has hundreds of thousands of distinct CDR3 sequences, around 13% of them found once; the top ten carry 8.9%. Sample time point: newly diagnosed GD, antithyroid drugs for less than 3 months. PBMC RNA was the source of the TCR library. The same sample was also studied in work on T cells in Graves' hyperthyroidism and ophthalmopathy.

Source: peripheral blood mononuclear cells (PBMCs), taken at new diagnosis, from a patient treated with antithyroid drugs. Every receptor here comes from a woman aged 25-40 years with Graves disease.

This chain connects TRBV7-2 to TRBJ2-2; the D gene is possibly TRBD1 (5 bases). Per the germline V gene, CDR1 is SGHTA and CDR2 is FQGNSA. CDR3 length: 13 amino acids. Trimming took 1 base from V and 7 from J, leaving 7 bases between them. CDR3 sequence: CASSLEGVGELFF. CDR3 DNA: TGTGCCAGCAGCTTAGAAGGGGTCGGGGAGCTGTTTTTT.

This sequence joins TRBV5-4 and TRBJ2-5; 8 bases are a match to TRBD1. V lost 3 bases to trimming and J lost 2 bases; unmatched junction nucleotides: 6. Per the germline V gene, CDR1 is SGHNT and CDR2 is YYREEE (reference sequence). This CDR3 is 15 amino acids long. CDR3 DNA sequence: TGTGCCAGCAGCTCGCACTGGACAGGGCAAGAGACCCAGTACTTC. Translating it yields CASSSHWTGQETQYF. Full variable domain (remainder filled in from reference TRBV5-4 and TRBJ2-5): ETGVTQSPTHLIKTRGQQVTLRCSSQSGHNTVSWYQQALGQGPQFIFQYYREEENGRGNFPPRFSGLQFPNYSSELNVNALELDDSALYLCASSSHWTGQETQYFGPGTRLLVL.

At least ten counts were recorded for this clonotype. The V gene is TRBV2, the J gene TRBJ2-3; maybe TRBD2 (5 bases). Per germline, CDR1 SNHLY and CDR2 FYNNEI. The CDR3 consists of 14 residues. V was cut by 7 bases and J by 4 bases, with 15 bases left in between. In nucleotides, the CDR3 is TGTGCCAGCACCAAGGCTAGCCTATCAGATACGCAGTATTTT. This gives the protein CASTKASLSDTQYF.

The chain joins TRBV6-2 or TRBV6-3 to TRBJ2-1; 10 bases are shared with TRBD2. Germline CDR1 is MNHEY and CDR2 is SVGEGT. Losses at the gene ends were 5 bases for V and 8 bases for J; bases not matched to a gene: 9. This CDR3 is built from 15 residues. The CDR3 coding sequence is TGTGCCAGCAGTACTAGCGGGGCAAGTGGGGATGAGCAGTTCTTC. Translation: CASSTSGASGDEQFF.

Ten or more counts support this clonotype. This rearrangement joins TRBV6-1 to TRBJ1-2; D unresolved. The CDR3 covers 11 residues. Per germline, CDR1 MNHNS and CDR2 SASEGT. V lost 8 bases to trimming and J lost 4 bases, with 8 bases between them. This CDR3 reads CASGRGYGYTF. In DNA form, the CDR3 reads TGTGCCAGCGGCAGAGGCTATGGCTACACCTTC.

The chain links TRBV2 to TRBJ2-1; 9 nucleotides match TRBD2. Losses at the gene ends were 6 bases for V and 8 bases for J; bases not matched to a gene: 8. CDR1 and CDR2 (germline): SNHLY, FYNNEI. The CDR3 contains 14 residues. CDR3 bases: TGTGCCAGCAGGTCTAGCGGGACGGTATATGAGCAGTTCTTC. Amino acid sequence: CASRSSGTVYEQFF.

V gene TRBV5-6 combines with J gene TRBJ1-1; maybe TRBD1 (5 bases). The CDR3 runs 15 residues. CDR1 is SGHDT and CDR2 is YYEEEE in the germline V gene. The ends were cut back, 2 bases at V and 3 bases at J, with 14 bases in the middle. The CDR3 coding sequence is TGTGCCAGCAGCTTCGGGGACGACAGACACACTGAAGCTTTCTTT. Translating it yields CASSFGDDRHTEAFF.

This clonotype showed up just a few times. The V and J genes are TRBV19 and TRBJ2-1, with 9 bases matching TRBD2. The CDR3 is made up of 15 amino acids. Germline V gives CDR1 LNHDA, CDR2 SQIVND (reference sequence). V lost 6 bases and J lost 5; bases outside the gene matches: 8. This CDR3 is CASRGGGRVHNEQFF. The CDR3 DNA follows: TGTGCCAGTAGGGGTGGCGGGAGGGTCCACAATGAGCAGTTCTTC.

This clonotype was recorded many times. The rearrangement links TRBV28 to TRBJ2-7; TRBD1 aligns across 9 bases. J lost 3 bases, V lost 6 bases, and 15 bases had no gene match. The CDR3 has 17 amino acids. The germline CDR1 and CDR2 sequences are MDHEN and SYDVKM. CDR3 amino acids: CASSATDRGGPNYEQYF. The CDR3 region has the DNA TGTGCCAGCAGCGCGACTGACAGGGGGGGGCCGAACTACGAGCAGTACTTC.

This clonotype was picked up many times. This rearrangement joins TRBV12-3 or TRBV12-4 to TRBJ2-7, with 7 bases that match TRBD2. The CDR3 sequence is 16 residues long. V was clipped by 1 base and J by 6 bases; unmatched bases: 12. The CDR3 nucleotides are TGTGCCAGCAGTTTAGAGCAGGCGGGAGTACAGAGCGAGCAGTACTTC. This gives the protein CASSLEQAGVQSEQYF.

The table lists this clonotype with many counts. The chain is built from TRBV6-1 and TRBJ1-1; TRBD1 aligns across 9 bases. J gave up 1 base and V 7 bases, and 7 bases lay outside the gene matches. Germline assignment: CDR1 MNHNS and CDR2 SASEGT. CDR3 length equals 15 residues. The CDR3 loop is CASTAQGAPNTEAFF. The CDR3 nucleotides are TGTGCCAGCACCGCACAGGGGGCCCCGAACACTGAAGCTTTCTTT.

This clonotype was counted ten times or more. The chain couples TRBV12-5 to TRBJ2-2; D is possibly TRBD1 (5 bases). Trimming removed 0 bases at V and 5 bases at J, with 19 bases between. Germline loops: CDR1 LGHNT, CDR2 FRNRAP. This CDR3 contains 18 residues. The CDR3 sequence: CASGLVGHLLSLTGELFF. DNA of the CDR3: TGTGCTAGTGGTTTGGTGGGGCACCTCTTATCATTAACCGGGGAGCTGTTTTTT.

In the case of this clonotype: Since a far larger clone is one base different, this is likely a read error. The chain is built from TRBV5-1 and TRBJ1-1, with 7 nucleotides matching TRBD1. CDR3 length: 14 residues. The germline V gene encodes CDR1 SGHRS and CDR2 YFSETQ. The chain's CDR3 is CASSSQGDSTEASF. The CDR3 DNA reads TGTGCCAGCAGCTCTCAGGGGGACTCTACTGAAGCTTCCTTT.

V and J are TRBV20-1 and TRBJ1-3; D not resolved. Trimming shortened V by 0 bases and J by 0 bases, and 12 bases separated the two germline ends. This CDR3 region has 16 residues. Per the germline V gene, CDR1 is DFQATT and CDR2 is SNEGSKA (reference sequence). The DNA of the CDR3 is TGCAGTGCTAGAGAGTTCGGTTCCTACTCTGGAAACACCATATATTTT. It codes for CSAREFGSYSGNTIYF.

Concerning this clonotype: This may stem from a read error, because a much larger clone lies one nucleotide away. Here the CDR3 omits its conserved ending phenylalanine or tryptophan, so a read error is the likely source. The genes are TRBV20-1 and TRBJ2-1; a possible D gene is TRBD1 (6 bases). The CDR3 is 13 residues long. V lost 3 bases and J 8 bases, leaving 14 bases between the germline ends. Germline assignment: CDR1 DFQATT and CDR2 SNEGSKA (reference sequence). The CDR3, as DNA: TGCAGTGCTAGGGGGGCTAGCATAGATGAGCAGTTCGTC. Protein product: CSARGASIDEQFV.

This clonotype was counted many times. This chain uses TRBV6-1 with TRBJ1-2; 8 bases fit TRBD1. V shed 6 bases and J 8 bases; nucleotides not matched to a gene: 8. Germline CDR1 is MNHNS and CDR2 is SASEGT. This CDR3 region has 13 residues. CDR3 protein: CASREDRASGYTF. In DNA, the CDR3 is TGTGCCAGCAGAGAGGACAGGGCCTCGGGCTACACCTTC.

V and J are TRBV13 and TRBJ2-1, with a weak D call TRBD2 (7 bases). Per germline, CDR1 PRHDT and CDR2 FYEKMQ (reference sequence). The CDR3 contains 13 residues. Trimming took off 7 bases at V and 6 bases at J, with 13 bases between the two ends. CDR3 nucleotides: TGTGCCAGCACCGAGGGGGGGCTCAATGAGCAGTTCTTC. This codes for CASTEGGLNEQFF.

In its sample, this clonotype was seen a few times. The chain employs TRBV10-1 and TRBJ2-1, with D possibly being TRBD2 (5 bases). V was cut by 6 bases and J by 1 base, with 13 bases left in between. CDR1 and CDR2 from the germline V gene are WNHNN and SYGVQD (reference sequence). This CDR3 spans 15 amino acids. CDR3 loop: CASSRGLPSYNEQFF. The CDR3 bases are TGCGCCAGCAGCCGTGGACTCCCTTCCTACAATGAGCAGTTCTTC.

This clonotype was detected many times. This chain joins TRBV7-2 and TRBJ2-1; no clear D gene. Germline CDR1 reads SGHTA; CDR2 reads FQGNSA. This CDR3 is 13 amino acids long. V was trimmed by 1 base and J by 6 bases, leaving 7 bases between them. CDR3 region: CASSLGDFNEQFF. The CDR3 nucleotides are TGTGCCAGCAGCTTAGGGGATTTCAATGAGCAGTTCTTC.

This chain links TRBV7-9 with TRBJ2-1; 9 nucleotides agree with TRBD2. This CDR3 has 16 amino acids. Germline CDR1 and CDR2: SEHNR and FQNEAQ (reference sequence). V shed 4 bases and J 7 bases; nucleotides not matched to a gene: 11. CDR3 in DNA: TGTGCCAGCAGCTCTAGTCCTAGCGGGACCGGGAATGAGCAGTTCTTC. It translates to CASSSSPSGTGNEQFF.

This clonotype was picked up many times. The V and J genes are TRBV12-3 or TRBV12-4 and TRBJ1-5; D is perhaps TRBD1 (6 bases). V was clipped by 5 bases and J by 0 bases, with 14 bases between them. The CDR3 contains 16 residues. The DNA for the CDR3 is TGTGCCAGCAGTACCCGGACAGCGTATAGCAATCAGCCCCAGCATTTT. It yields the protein CASSTRTAYSNQPQHF.

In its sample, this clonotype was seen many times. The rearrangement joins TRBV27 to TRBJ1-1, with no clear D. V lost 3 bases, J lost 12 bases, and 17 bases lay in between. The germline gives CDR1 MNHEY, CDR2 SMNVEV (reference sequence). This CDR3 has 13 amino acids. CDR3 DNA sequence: TGTGCCAGCAGTTTCAAAAATGGCAGGAGCTCTTTCTTT. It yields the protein CASSFKNGRSSFF.

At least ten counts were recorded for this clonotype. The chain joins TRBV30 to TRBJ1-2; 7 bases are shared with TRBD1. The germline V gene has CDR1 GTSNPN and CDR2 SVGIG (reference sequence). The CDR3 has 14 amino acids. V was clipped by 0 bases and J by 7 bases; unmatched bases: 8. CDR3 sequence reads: CAWSVFVQGSGYTF. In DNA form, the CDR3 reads TGTGCCTGGAGTGTCTTTGTACAGGGGAGTGGCTACACCTTC.

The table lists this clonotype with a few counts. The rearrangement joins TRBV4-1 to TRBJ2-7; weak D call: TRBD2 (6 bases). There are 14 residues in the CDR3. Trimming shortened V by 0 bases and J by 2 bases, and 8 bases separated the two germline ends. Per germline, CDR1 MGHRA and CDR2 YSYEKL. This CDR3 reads CASSQDWGAYEQYF. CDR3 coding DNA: TGCGCCAGCAGCCAAGATTGGGGGGCCTACGAGCAGTACTTC.

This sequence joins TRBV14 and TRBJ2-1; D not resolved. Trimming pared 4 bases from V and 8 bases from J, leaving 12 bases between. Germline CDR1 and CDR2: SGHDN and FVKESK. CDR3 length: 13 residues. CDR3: CASSLPASDEQFF. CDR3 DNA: TGTGCCAGCAGCCTACCAGCTTCGGATGAGCAGTTCTTC. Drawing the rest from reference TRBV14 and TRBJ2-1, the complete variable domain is EAGVTQFPSHSVIEKGQTVTLRCDPISGHDNLYWYRRVMGKEIKFLLHFVKESKQDESGMPNNRFLAERTGGTYSTLKVQPAELEDSGVYFCASSLPASDEQFFGPGTRLTVL.